Following are 3 T cell receptor beta chains from one sample sequenced in a study of tumor and adjacent non-tumor tissue in lung cancer. RNA was extracted from bulk tissue without any cell sorting. TCRbeta libraries were built with three rounds of nested PCR, modified from ARM-PCR. One entry per CDR3 protein, called by TCRdb with MiXCR from the multiplex PCR reads. Found here are about 90,000 distinct CDR3 sequences, approximately 57% of them singletons; the top ten hold more than 14%. The sample comprised lung tumor tissue. Receptors originate from a man in his sixties or seventies with non-small cell lung cancer.

The chain carries TRBV29-1 and TRBJ2-6, with D perhaps matching TRBD1 (5 bases). The CDR3 runs to 15 residues. Trimming took off 5 bases at V and 16 bases at J, with 27 bases between the two ends. In germline, CDR1 is SQVTM, CDR2 ANQGSEA. The CDR3 sequence is CSVPGPAGGANGLTF. Written as DNA, the CDR3 is TGCAGCGTTCCCGGGCCAGCCGGTGGGGCCAACGGTCTGACTTTC. Full variable domain (missing parts from reference TRBV29-1 and TRBJ2-6): SAVISQKPSRDICQRGTSLTIQCQVDSQVTMMFWYRQQPGQSLTLIATANQGSEATYESGFVIDKFPISRPNLTFSTLTVSNMSPEDSSIYLCSVPGPAGGANGLTFGAGSRLTVL.

Concerning this clonotype: Without the conserved terminal phenylalanine or tryptophan, this CDR3 likely stems from a read error. The chain combines TRBV29-1 with TRBJ2-7, with a tentative D call TRBD1 (6 bases). Germline loops: CDR1 SQVTM, CDR2 ANQGSEA. The CDR3 contains 13 residues. This CDR3 reads CSTLGQGLHEQYL. In DNA, the CDR3 is TGCAGTACCCTGGGGCAGGGGCTCCACGAGCAGTACCTC.

In this sample, this clonotype turned up once. The chain uses TRBV12-3 or TRBV12-4 and TRBJ2-5; the D is unclear. Trimming cost V 9 bases and J 7 bases, with 18 bases left between them. The CDR3 length is 13 residues. This chain's CDR3 is CASNTDSVGTQYF. The CDR3 nucleotides are TGTGCCAGTAATACCGACTCCGTGGGGACCCAGTACTTC.